Given below is one T cell receptor (beta chain) in context. Its antigen is currently unknown. CDR1 and CDR2 from the germline V gene are SGHTA and FQGTGA. V lost 5 bases and J 5 bases, leaving 18 bases between the germline ends. This CDR3 comprises 15 residues. Regarding time point: patch test 2, 6 weeks after DPC sensitization. Treatment denoted: therapeutic diphenylcyclopropenone sensitization with weekly scalp DPC. A single record per CDR3 protein comes from TCRdb applying MiXCR to the RACE reads. The sample yields about 69,000 distinct CDR3 sequences, 10% to 13% seen once. The record originates from a study of human T cells and chemical hapten exposure. Study-wide background: It was small differences in pooled library volume that mainly caused per-sample TCR yields to vary. Study-wide points: Counts of TCRs expanded at PT1 correlated positively with patch test score. The study found expanded TCRs formed significantly more large CDR3 similarity clusters than controls.

The sample was whole blood, taken in connection with sensitization to the hapten diphenylcyclopropenone (DPC). The rearrangement uses TRBV7-3 and TRBJ2-5; TRBD1 might be the D (5 bases). The source is a woman aged 45-65 years with alopecia areata. Some clones in this sample may be carry-over from other donors' samples. CDR3 residues: CASSVARTSRETQYF. The CDR3 DNA reads TGTGCCAGCAGCGTAGCCCGGACAAGCCGGGAGACCCAGTACTTC. Full variable domain (rest looked up from reference TRBV7-3 and TRBJ2-5): GAGVSQTPSNKVTEKGKYVELRCDPISGHTALYWYRQSLGQGPEFLIYFQGTGAADDSGLPNDRFFAVRPEGSVSTLKIQRTERGDSAVYLCASSVARTSRETQYFGPGTRLLVL.